The 17 T cell receptor beta chains in this list originate from one sample, sequenced in a study of cytomegalovirus exposure and HLA in healthy donors. Primers included in the PCR were 60 Vbeta and 13 Jbeta primers. Sequencing was performed with immunoSEQ multiplex PCR; in TCRdb, only in-frame clones are kept and a portion is missing. The table records about 120,000 clones, roughly four fifths of them present only once. Sequencing was performed on PBMCs. These receptor sequences come from a man in his forties or fifties in good health and CMV-seronegative.

This clone was detected only a few times. The chain uses TRBV7-6 and TRBJ1-6; D gene unclear. Germline V gene lookup returns CDR1 SGHVS and CDR2 FNYEAQ. The ends were cut back, 1 base at V and 10 bases at J, with 11 bases in the middle. There are 14 residues in the CDR3. CDR3 coding DNA: TGTGCCAGCAGCTTAGTTCTCGGGGTCTCACCCCTCCACTTT. Encoded protein: CASSLVLGVSPLHF.

This clone was counted a single time. V is TRBV27 and J is TRBJ2-5; 8 bases map to TRBD2. V lost 4 bases, J lost 4 bases, and 5 bases stayed unmatched. CDR3 length equals 14 residues. The germline CDR1 and CDR2 sequences are MNHEY and SMNVEV (reference sequence). CDR3 sequence reads: CASSYGGAIETQYF. CDR3 DNA sequence: TGTGCCAGCAGTTACGGGGGGGCCATAGAGACCCAGTACTTC.

This chain uses TRBV2 with TRBJ2-1; 15 bases map to TRBD2. V gave up 11 bases and J gave up 2 bases; unmatched junction bases: 4. CDR3 length: 15 amino acids. Per germline, CDR1 SNHLY and CDR2 FYNNEI. The CDR3 loop is CAGGLAGGAYNEQFF. The CDR3 DNA follows: TGTGCCGGAGGACTAGCGGGGGGGGCCTACAATGAGCAGTTCTTC.

The chain employs TRBV5-6 and TRBJ2-3; 9 bases match TRBD1. The CDR3 is made up of 17 amino acids. The V gene end was trimmed by 4 bases and the J gene end by 5 bases; junction bases not matched to a gene: 14. Germline CDR1 and CDR2: SGHDT and YYEEEE. The CDR3 loop reads CASSNGFVQGARDTQYF. The CDR3 region has the DNA TGTGCCAGCAGCAACGGATTCGTACAGGGGGCTAGAGATACGCAGTATTTT.

The genes are TRBV9 and TRBJ1-4, with D possibly TRBD1 on 6 matching bases. CDR1 is SGDLS and CDR2 is YYNGEE in the germline V gene. Between the trimmed V and J ends, which lost 4 bases and 0 bases, there was a span of 13 bases. The CDR3 contains 16 residues. The CDR3 region is CASSPGAFATNEKLFF. DNA of the CDR3: TGTGCCAGCAGCCCAGGGGCTTTTGCAACTAATGAAAAACTGTTTTTT.

In its sample, this clone was seen once. The rearrangement links TRBV7-2 to TRBJ1-1; 7 bases match TRBD1. Germline V lookup: CDR1 SGHTA, CDR2 FQGNSA. The V gene end was trimmed by 4 bases and the J gene end by 0 bases; junction bases not matched to a gene: 5. There are 15 residues in the CDR3. For the CDR3, the DNA is TGTGCCAGCAGCTACCGGACAGGATTGAACACTGAAGCTTTCTTT. The encoded protein is CASSYRTGLNTEAFF.

The V call is TRBV7-2, the J call TRBJ1-1, with a tentative D call TRBD1 (6 bases). V shed 5 bases and J shed 5 bases, with 15 bases lying between them. This CDR3 spans 14 amino acids. Germline V lookup: CDR1 SGHTA, CDR2 FQGNSA. The CDR3 sequence is CASSKPGQATEAFF. CDR3 DNA: TGTGCCAGCAGCAAACCGGGACAAGCGACTGAAGCTTTCTTT.

The rearrangement links TRBV28 to TRBJ2-1, with D perhaps matching TRBD2 (5 bases). The V and J ends lost 4 bases and 6 bases respectively, with 7 bases between them. CDR3 length equals 12 residues. CDR1 and CDR2 from the germline V gene are MDHEN and SYDVKM. CDR3 amino acids: CASSSTSNEQFF. The CDR3 region has the DNA TGTGCCAGCAGTTCTACTAGCAATGAGCAGTTCTTC.

The chain uses TRBV29-1 and TRBJ1-2; D possibly corresponds to TRBD1 (6 bases). Trimming took 7 bases from V and 2 from J, leaving 14 bases between them. Germline V gene sequence: CDR1 SQVTM, CDR2 ANQGSEA. CDR3 length: 13 residues. CDR3 region: CSGWAGENYGYTF. CDR3 sequence (DNA): TGCAGCGGTTGGGCAGGGGAGAACTATGGCTACACCTTC.

The chain couples TRBV5-4 to TRBJ2-1; no definite D call. The V end lost 1 base, the J end lost 6 bases, and 8 bases lay between the germline ends. This CDR3 contains 13 residues. CDR1 is SGHNT and CDR2 is YYREEE in the germline V gene (reference sequence). The CDR3 region has the DNA TGTGCCAGCAGCTTGCGCGGATCCAATGAGCAGTTCTTC. It encodes CASSLRGSNEQFF.

The chain couples TRBV9 to TRBJ2-7, with TRBD1 matching 8 bases. The germline CDR1 and CDR2 sequences are SGDLS and YYNGEE. This CDR3 is 14 amino acids long. Trimming cost V 0 bases and J 4 bases; bases outside gene matches: 3. DNA of the CDR3: TGTGCCAGCAGCGTAGCGGGACAGGATTACGAGCAGTACTTC. It codes for CASSVAGQDYEQYF.

This sequence joins TRBV7-2 and TRBJ2-7, with TRBD2 matching over 11 bases. Germline values: CDR1 SGHTA, CDR2 FQGNSA. Losses at the gene ends were 5 bases for V and 3 bases for J; bases not matched to a gene: 15. CDR3 length: 18 residues. CDR3 in amino acids: CASSPYLAGGFSGYEQYF. The CDR3, as DNA: TGTGCCAGCAGCCCTTACCTAGCGGGAGGTTTTAGTGGCTACGAGCAGTACTTC.

The rearrangement links TRBV2 to TRBJ2-2, with D possibly being TRBD2 (5 bases). The ends were cut back, 1 base at V and 0 bases at J, with 6 bases in the middle. From germline, CDR1 is SNHLY and CDR2 FYNNEI. The CDR3 has 15 amino acids. The CDR3 region has the DNA TGTGCCAGCAGTGAAGAGGGAGCGAACACCGGGGAGCTGTTTTTT. Translating it yields CASSEEGANTGELFF.

This clone was picked up a small number of times. The chain links TRBV27 to TRBJ1-6; D remains ambiguous. The V gene's germline CDR1 is MNHEY and CDR2 SMNVEV (reference sequence). This CDR3 comprises 12 residues. The V gene lost 5 bases and the J gene lost 8 bases, with 7 bases spanning the gap. The CDR3 here is CASSPGYSPLHF. CDR3 nucleotide sequence: TGTGCCAGCAGTCCAGGATATTCACCCCTCCACTTT.

This chain connects TRBV9 to TRBJ2-3, with 9 bases aligning to TRBD1. The CDR3 extends over 16 amino acids. Germline V lookup: CDR1 SGDLS, CDR2 YYNGEE. V dropped 3 bases and J dropped 6; count of bases not matched to a gene: 11. The CDR3 protein is CASSANLGQGMDTQYF. CDR3 bases: TGTGCCAGCAGCGCAAACCTGGGACAGGGAATGGATACGCAGTATTTT.

The chain employs TRBV2 and TRBJ2-6; D unclear. Trimming cost V 4 bases and J 0 bases, with 7 bases left between them. Germline CDR1 SNHLY, CDR2 FYNNEI. This CDR3 comprises 15 residues. CDR3 region: CASSALNSGANVLTF. The CDR3 region has the DNA TGTGCCAGCAGTGCCTTAAACTCTGGGGCCAACGTCCTGACTTTC.

The chain links TRBV11-2 to TRBJ1-5; D remains unclear. Trimming removed 0 bases from V and 6 bases from J, with 9 bases in between. Per germline, CDR1 SGHAT and CDR2 FQNNGV. The CDR3 is made up of 14 amino acids. The CDR3 loop reads CASSLDPGIQPQHF. The CDR3 DNA reads TGTGCCAGCAGCTTAGATCCGGGGATTCAGCCCCAGCATTTT.